What follows describes a single TCR beta chain. Germline trimming cut 6 bases from V and 2 bases from J; bases unmatched to any gene: 10. This CDR3 spans 16 amino acids. Germline V gene lookup returns CDR1 SNHLY and CDR2 FYNNEI. Each participant's cohort was designated according to participant-reported clinical history. Per the authors' pipeline: Nucleated cell number was recorded as an estimate derived from reference gene primer amplification. The method was immunoSEQ multiplex PCR; TCRdb's version includes in-frame clones alone and lacks a portion of them. V and J calls and clone size come straight from that table; D and trimming were deduced from the DNA. Found here are 350,000 or so clones, 88% of them singletons; the top ten hold around 0.92%. These data belong to a study of blood T cell repertoires in COVID-19. Study at large: The cDNA or gDNA used as material had been derived from T cells, B-cell-depleted T cells, or PBMCs.

This chain uses TRBV2 with TRBJ2-3; 8 nucleotides match TRBD2. Sequencing was carried out using PBMCs or T cells enriched from blood (not recorded which). This sequence originates from a woman in her twenties or thirties who had been exposed to COVID-19. The CDR3 reads CASSPHLAGNTDTQYF. The CDR3 nucleotides are TGTGCCAGCAGCCCACACTTAGCGGGAAACACAGATACGCAGTATTTT.